This note documents a single T cell receptor (beta chain) sequence. These data originate in a study of blood T cell repertoires in COVID-19. Study summary: Samples taken during acute and convalescent COVID-19 were collected in the United States, Italy and Spain. PBMCs, B-cell-depleted T cells, or T cells were the source of the cDNA or gDNA that made up the material.

Assay used: immunoSEQ multiplex PCR; TCRdb lists only in-frame clones, some missing. The profile shows about 98,000 clones, around 90% of them singletons. The germline V gene has CDR1 SGHNT and CDR2 YYREEE (reference sequence). The CDR3 covers 16 residues. V was pared by 3 bases and J by 3 bases, with 3 bases of the junction left unmatched. The clonotype comes from a man between 65 and 80 years old with acute or convalescent COVID-19. The chain carries TRBV5-4 and TRBJ2-5, with TRBD2 matching over 15 bases. Source material: peripheral blood. This chain's CDR3 is CASSSGLAGGEETQYF. DNA for the CDR3: TGTGCCAGCAGCTCCGGACTAGCGGGGGGGGAAGAGACCCAGTACTTC.